This TCR beta chain appears in the sequencing data of a study of T cell changes during pregnancy in multiple sclerosis. Clones were read by immunoSEQ multiplex PCR, and TCRdb kept only the in-frame ones, dropping some. Seen here are about 46,000 clones, about 91% observed once, and the top ten hold about 2.6%. Trimming took 4 bases from V and 5 from J, leaving 13 bases between them. This CDR3 spans 14 amino acids. Germline loops: CDR1 MGHRA, CDR2 YSYEKL. The sequencing used CD8+ T cells from peripheral blood mononuclear cells, collected in the second trimester of pregnancy. The V and J genes are TRBV4-1 and TRBJ2-3; D gene ambiguous. The receptor comes from a female donor with multiple sclerosis, enrolled in a pregnancy study. The chain's CDR3 is CASSPTPAIDTQYF. CDR3 nucleotides: TGCGCCAGCAGCCCGACGCCAGCGATAGATACGCAGTATTTT.